This T cell receptor (beta chain) was identified in a study of metastatic and nonmetastatic thyroid tumors. As originally analysed: The authors used CDR3 differences across clinicopathological groups to build a distant-metastasis classifier for papillary thyroid cancer. TCRdb re-clonotyped the PCR reads via MiXCR. The V and J calls here are based on TCRdb, not the publication. The sample has roughly 18,000 clones, roughly 26% seen once. Before thyroid surgery, none of the patients had received any treatment. The CDR3 sequence is 16 residues long. Unmatched junction bases numbered 10, after V lost 7 bases and J lost 6 bases. Germline CDR1 is MNHNS and CDR2 is SASEGT. The sample holds a few counts of this clone.

This clonotype was sampled from a female donor with papillary thyroid cancer or a benign thyroid nodule (not recorded which). Some clones in this sample may be carry-over from other donors' samples. The sequenced sample consisted of tumor tissue. The V and J genes are TRBV6-1 and TRBJ2-1; TRBD1 aligns across 12 bases. The CDR3 sequence is CASMGQGAGLVNEQFF. CDR3 bases: TGTGCCAGCATGGGACAGGGGGCGGGACTAGTCAATGAGCAGTTCTTC.